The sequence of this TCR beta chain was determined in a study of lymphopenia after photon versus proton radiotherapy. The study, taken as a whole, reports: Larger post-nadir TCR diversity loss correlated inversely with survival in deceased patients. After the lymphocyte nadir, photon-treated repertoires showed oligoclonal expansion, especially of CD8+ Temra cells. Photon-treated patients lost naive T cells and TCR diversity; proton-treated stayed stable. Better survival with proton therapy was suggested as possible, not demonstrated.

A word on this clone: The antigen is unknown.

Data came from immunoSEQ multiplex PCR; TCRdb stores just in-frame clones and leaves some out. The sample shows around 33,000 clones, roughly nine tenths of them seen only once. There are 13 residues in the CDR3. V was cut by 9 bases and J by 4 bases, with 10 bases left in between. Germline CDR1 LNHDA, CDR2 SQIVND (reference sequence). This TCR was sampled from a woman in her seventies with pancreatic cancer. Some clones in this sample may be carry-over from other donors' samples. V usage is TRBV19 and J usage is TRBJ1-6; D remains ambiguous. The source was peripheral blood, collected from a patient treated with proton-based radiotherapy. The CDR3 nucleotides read TGTGCCAGCAACGCAGTGTATAATTCACCCCTCCACTTT. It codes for CASNAVYNSPLHF.